The source of this TCR beta chain is a study of OX40 agonist ivuxolimab in advanced cancers. Overall study: Cancers in dose escalation were hepatocellular, melanoma, renal cell and head and neck. The mean age was around 56 years, ranging from about 20 to 79, with around four fifths of participants male.

Autoimmune disease history or systemic immunosuppression barred patients. This clone has a handful of counts. TCRdb keeps only in-frame clones here, not all; method: immunoSEQ multiplex PCR. The repertoire consists of over 55,000 clones, with 91% occurring once and the leading ten covering roughly 3.8%. The V gene lost 3 bases and the J gene lost 0 bases, with 9 bases spanning the gap. Germline lookup yields CDR1 SNHLY and CDR2 FYNNEI. The CDR3 is 14 residues long. This chain uses TRBV2 with TRBJ2-7, with D hard to call. This clonotype originated in an adult with an advanced solid tumor such as melanoma, head and neck, liver or kidney cancer. The sequencing here drew on CD4+ or CD8+ T cells sorted from blood, taken in a trial of the OX40 agonist ivuxolimab. The CDR3 reads CASSDEGPSYEQYF. In nucleotides, the CDR3 is TGTGCCAGCAGTGATGAAGGGCCCTCCTACGAGCAGTACTTC.